This record looks at one T cell receptor beta chain sequence and its context. What it binds is unknown. The sample originates from a study of T cells expressing NK-cell markers. Study-level information: All TCR beta repertoires analysed originated from sorted CD3+CD56+NKG2C+, CD3+CD56+NKG2C- and CD3+CD56-NKG2C+ T cells. One of the eight sequenced donors was seronegative, whereas the other seven were HCMV-seropositive.

TCRdb re-called the 5' RACE reads and catalogs CDR3 proteins one per entry, DNA excluded. This table lists roughly 430,000 distinct CDR3 sequences. Study-wide points: In four donors, these clonotypes also led the CD3+CD56-NKG2C+ fraction.

CDR1 and CDR2 from the germline V gene are SGHVS and FNYEAQ. CDR3 size: 15 residues. The chain uses TRBV7-6 and TRBJ1-4; TCRdb's assignment of TRBD1 cannot be checked, as there is no DNA. This clonotype was obtained from a woman between 18 and 69 years old in good health. Sequencing was done on a sample of blood T cells: a sorted CD56 or NKG2C T cell subset, CD4+ or CD8+ T cells, or bulk PBMC T cells (not recorded which). The CDR3 sequence is CASSSRGTGNEKLFF.